This T cell receptor beta chain was sequenced in a study of cytomegalovirus exposure and HLA in healthy donors. Study results and limitations: The authors later found most CMV-associated TCR beta chains appeared HLA-restricted.

Notes on this clone: Its specificity is unknown.

PCR employed 60 Vbeta and 13 Jbeta primers. Generated by immunoSEQ multiplex PCR, the TCRdb table keeps only in-frame clones and is missing some. This sample has 170,000 or so clones, with around 80% found just once. The receptor comes from a male donor in good health and CMV-seropositive. Sequencing was carried out using PBMCs.

The CDR3 DNA sequence: TGTGCCAGCAGCGGCGTTAGGGGCGGGAGATACGAGCAGTACTTC. This sequence encodes CASSGVRGGRYEQYF. The chain carries TRBV5-5 and TRBJ2-7; TRBD2 agrees at 7 bases. Germline trimming cut 4 bases from V and 4 bases from J; bases unmatched to any gene: 11. This CDR3 comprises 15 residues. In germline, CDR1 is SGHKS, CDR2 YYEKEE (reference sequence).